This T cell receptor (beta chain) was retrieved from a study of cytomegalovirus exposure and HLA in healthy donors. Findings and caveats of the study: TCR beta sequences reportedly predicted most subjects' HLA-A and HLA-B alleles accurately.

To note about this clone: The antigen is not known.

The PCR employed 60 Vbeta primers together with 13 Jbeta primers. The method was immunoSEQ multiplex PCR; TCRdb's version includes in-frame clones alone and lacks a portion of them. The sample shows about 60,000 clones, 70% to 85% of them seen only once. Germline CDR1 and CDR2: MNHEY and SMNVEV (reference sequence). Trimming took 6 bases from V and 6 from J; bases not matched to a gene: 5. This CDR3 spans 14 amino acids. Sequenced: PBMCs. The clonotype originates from a woman aged 40 to 50 in good health and CMV-seropositive. The V gene is TRBV27, the J gene TRBJ1-5; 10 bases are a match to TRBD1. In DNA form, the CDR3 reads TGTGCCAGCAGCTGGACAGGGGGAGGTCAGCCCCAGCATTTT. Protein sequence: CASSWTGGGQPQHF.